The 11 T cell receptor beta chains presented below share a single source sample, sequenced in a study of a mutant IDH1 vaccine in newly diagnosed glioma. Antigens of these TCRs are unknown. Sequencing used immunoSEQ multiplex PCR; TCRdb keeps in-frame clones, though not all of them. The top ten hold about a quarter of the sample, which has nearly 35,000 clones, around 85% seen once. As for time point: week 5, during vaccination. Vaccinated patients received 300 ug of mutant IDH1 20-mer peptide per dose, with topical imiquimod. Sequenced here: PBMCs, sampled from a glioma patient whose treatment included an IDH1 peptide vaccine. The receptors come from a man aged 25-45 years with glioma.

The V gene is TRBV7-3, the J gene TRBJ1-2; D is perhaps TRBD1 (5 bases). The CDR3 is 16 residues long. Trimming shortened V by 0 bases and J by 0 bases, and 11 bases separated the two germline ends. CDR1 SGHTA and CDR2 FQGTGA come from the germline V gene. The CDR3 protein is CASSLTSQGANYGYTF. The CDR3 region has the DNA TGTGCCAGCAGCTTAACGTCTCAGGGTGCTAACTATGGCTACACCTTC.

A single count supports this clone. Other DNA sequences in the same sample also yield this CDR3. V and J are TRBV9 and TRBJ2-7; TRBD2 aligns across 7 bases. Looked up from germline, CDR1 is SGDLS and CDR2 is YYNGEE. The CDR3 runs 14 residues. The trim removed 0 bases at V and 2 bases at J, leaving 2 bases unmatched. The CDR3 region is CASSVGAGPYEQYF. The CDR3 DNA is TGTGCCAGCAGCGTAGGAGCGGGGCCCTACGAGCAGTACTTC.

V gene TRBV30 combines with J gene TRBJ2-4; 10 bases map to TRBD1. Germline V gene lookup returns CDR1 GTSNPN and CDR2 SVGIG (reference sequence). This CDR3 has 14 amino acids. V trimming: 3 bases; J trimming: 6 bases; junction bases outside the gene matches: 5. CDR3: CAWSLGQGGNIQYF. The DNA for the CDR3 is TGTGCCTGGAGCCTTGGACAGGGGGGAAACATTCAGTACTTC.

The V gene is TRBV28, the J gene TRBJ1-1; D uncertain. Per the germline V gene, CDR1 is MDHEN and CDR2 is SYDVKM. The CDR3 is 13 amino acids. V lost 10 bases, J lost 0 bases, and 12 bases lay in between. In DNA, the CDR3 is TGTGCCACGTACCTGACGGTGAACACTGAAGCTTTCTTT. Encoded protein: CATYLTVNTEAFF.

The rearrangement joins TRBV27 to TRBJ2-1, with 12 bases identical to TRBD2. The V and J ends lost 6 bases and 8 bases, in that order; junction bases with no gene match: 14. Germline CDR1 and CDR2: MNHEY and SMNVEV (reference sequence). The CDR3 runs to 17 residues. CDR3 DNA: TGTGCCAGCAGGTCTCTAGCGGGAGGGCCAAGTACCCATGAGCAGTTCTTC. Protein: CASRSLAGGPSTHEQFF.

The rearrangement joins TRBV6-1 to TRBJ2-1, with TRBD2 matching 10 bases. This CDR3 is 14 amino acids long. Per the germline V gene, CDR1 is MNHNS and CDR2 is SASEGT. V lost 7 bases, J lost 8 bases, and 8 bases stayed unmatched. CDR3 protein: CASIPSGSGDEQFF. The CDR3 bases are TGTGCCAGCATCCCTAGCGGGAGTGGAGATGAGCAGTTCTTC.

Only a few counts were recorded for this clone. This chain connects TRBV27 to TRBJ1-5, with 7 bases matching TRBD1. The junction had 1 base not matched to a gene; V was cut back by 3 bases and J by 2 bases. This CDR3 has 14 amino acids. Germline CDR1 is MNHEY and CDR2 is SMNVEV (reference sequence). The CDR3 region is CASSFGQGNQPQHF. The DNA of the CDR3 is TGTGCCAGCAGTTTTGGACAGGGCAATCAGCCCCAGCATTTT.

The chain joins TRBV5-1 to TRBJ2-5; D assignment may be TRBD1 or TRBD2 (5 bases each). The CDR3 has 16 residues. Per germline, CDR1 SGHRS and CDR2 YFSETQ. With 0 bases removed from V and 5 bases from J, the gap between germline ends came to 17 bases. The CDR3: CASSLATVGVGETQYF. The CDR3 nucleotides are TGCGCCAGCAGCTTGGCCACAGTGGGGGTAGGGGAGACCCAGTACTTC.

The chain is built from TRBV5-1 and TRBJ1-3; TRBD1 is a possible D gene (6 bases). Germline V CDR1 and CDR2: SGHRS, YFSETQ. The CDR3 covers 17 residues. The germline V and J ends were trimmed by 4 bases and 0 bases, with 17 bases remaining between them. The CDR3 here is CASSANRDTTSGNTIYF. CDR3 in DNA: TGCGCCAGCAGCGCAAACCGGGACACCACCTCTGGAAACACCATATATTTT.

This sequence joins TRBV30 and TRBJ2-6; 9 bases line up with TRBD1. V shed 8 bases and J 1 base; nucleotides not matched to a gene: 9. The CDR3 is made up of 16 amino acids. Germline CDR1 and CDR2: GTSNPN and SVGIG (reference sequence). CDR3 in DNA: TGTGCCAGATGGGGACAGGGATTTTCTGGGGCCAACGTCCTGACTTTC. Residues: CARWGQGFSGANVLTF.

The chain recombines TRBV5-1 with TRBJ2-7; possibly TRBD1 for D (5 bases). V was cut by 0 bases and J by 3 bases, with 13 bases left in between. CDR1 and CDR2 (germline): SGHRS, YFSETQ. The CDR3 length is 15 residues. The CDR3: CASSLEANQGYEQYF. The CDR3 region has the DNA TGCGCCAGCAGCTTGGAGGCAAACCAGGGCTACGAGCAGTACTTC.